This record looks at one T cell receptor (beta chain) sequence and its context. The specificity of this receptor is unknown. No much larger clonotype is one base removed from it; base qualities were not supplied. These data are taken from a study of high-grade serous ovarian cancer treatment subgroups (dated by TCRdb to the early 2020s). Some background on the complete study: On average, sequencing produced more than 13,000 reads and several thousand unique TCR beta rearrangements for each sample. TCR beta repertoires were profiled in patients with high-grade serous ovarian cancer who were grouped, under a laparoscopic triage algorithm, by complete gross resection or by neoadjuvant chemotherapy response. The cohort comprised about 30 patients: about 10 with no residual disease after primary surgery (R0), about 10 excellent NACT responders, and about 10 poor NACT responders. One primary tumor sample and two metastatic tumor samples were collected from each patient, for a total of 95 or so samples. Study-wide findings and limitations: The TCR repertoire analyses centered on CDR3, leaving CDR1 and CDR2 unanalyzed. Tumors from the same patient had repertoire similarity ranging from roughly 0.11 to 0.8, while tumors from different patients showed almost no similarity. TCR clonal relatedness was found to be positively correlated with neoantigen level and, by trend, with copy number variation and mutation load derived from whole-genome sequencing. Spatial information was not captured by bulk tumor TCR sequencing, so insight into HGSC tumor complexity and diversity was limited.

The tumor samples were collected prior to definitive surgery or chemotherapy. Genomic DNA was extracted by the MD Anderson Biospecimen Extraction Resource, and TCR sequencing was done by the MD Anderson Cancer Genomics Laboratory. High-throughput TCR profiling via ImmunoSEQ was performed on the 90 or so tumor samples. On the study's bioinformatics: Repertoire diversity metrics included richness (unique productive sequences), clonality, evenness and relatedness; Bhattacharyya coefficient assessed similarity between samples. In a sensitivity analysis, TCRs with fewer than two reads were excluded, and consistent conclusions were obtained. This is the immuneACCESS table as TCRdb keeps it, with only in-frame sequences that have V and J called. A part of the clones is gone; compared with another copy, unresolved V genes explain less than half, and the rest is unexplained. The V and J calls and clone size are taken from that table; D and trimming were inferred from the DNA. The table for this sample lists fewer than 35,000 clones; about 86% of them were counted only once. The ten largest clones represent 2.1% of the sample.

The germline V gene specifies MNHNS as CDR1 and SASEGT as CDR2. From cysteine to phenylalanine, the CDR3 is 12 amino acids long. Here the CDR3 DNA is all that survives: 36 bases in frame from base 1. Trimming takes 6 bases from V and 3 bases from J, and the germline ends sit 8 bases apart. The chain is made from TRBV6-1 and TRBJ2-5; the D region is possibly TRBD1 or TRBD2, each matching across 5 bases. Sequencing used tumor tissue. The sequence was collected from a human donor with high-grade serous ovarian cancer. In nucleotides, the sequence is TGTGCCAGCAGGGGGACGGAAGAGACCCAGTACTTC. This sequence encodes CASRGTEETQYF.